This T cell receptor beta chain was retrieved from a study of T-cell memory formation after mild COVID-19. Study background: Largely donor-specific TCR clusters were found. Study-level findings and limits: The authors left the SARS-CoV-2 specificity of second-wave clones peaking on day 37 unconfirmed.

The sample holds one count of this clonotype. Antigen specificity is unknown. 5'RACE with constant-segment primers yielded barcoded, UMI-tagged TCR alpha and TCR beta cDNA libraries. TCRdb re-called the 5' RACE reads with MiXCR, one entry per CDR3 protein. The table lists roughly 510,000 distinct CDR3 sequences, around a sixth of them singletons. Germline trimming cut 5 bases from V and 2 bases from J; bases unmatched to any gene: 6. This CDR3 is 14 amino acids long. From germline, CDR1 is MGHRA and CDR2 YSYEKL. The source is an adult woman who had mild COVID-19 (a few samples of this study predate the infection). Cell type and time point are not known. V and J are TRBV4-1 and TRBJ2-7, with 7 nucleotides matching TRBD2. Sequencing input: PBMCs or a T cell subset sorted from them (not recorded which). DNA of the CDR3: TGCGCCAGCAGCTTCGCGGGGGAAACCTACGAGCAGTACTTC. As protein: CASSFAGETYEQYF.